These T cell receptor beta chains were read from a single sample in a study of T cell repertoires in ileal Crohn's disease. The method was immunoSEQ multiplex PCR; TCRdb's version includes in-frame clones alone and lacks a portion of them. The sample yields about 15,000 clones, about 66% seen once. The source material was ileal tissue. These receptors were collected from an adult with Crohn's disease. Both conserved end residues are part of each CDR3. D genes are given only for firm matches. Clone sizes are given selectively: once, few, many, or a class where the clone is expanded.

d_gene,j_gene,v_gene,abundance,CDR3nt,CDR3aa
.,TRBJ2-7,TRBV30,.,TGTGCCTGGAGTGGGACTCTGAACTACGAGCAGTACTTC,CAWSGTLNYEQYF
TRBD1,TRBJ1-6,TRBV6-5,.,TGTGCCAGCAGTTGGGACAGGGGGATATATAATTCACCCCTCCACTTT,CASSWDRGIYNSPLHF
.,TRBJ2-7,TRBV2,.,TGTGCCAGCAATGGCGGGCCCTCCTACGAGCAGTACTTC,CASNGGPSYEQYF
.,TRBJ2-7,TRBV11-3,.,TGTGCCAGCAGCAAAGGACAGTCCTCCTACGAGCAGTACTTC,CASSKGQSSYEQYF
.,TRBJ2-3,TRBV5-1,few,TGCGCCAGCAGCTTGGCCAACACAGATACGCAGTATTTT,CASSLANTDTQYF
TRBD1,TRBJ2-2,TRBV2,.,TGTGCCAGCAGTGAAATGGGGACAGTCCCTGCCCCCGGGGAGCTGTTTTTT,CASSEMGTVPAPGELFF
.,TRBJ1-2,TRBV12-5,.,TGTGCTAGTGGTCCCCCCCGACAGCGACCTAACTATGGCTACACCTTC,CASGPPRQRPNYGYTF
.,TRBJ2-5,TRBV10-3,.,TGTGCCATCAGTGCCGGGACAAGAAAAGAGACCCAGTACTTC,CAISAGTRKETQYF
TRBD2,TRBJ2-5,TRBV6-1,few,TGTGCCAGCAGTGAAAGCGGGGGGGCTTTTGAGACCCAGTACTTC,CASSESGGAFETQYF
TRBD2,TRBJ2-1,TRBV5-6,once,TGTGCCAGCAGCTTTCCTAGCGGGGAGGGTTTAAATGAGCAGTTCTTC,CASSFPSGEGLNEQFF
TRBD1,TRBJ1-1,TRBV10-1,.,TGCGCCAGCAGTCCGGACAGGGGCGACACTGAAGCTTTCTTT,CASSPDRGDTEAFF
TRBD2,TRBJ2-7,TRBV2,.,TGTGCCAGCAGTGAATTTGCGGGAGGGCCCTACGAGCAGTACTTC,CASSEFAGGPYEQYF
TRBD1,TRBJ1-4,TRBV19,.,TGTGCCAGTAGTATCGCAGGGGGGCCTAATGAAAAACTGTTTTTT,CASSIAGGPNEKLFF
.,TRBJ2-1,TRBV6-6,once,TGTGCCAGCACGTCGACAGCCAATGAGCAGTTCTTC,CASTSTANEQFF
TRBD1,TRBJ2-7,TRBV6-5,.,TGTGCCAGCTCATTACAGGGGGCTGGCTACGAGCAGTACTTC,CASSLQGAGYEQYF
.,TRBJ1-2,TRBV11-2,.,TGTGCCAGCAGCCCACACGGCGGGACTCCGGCGTATGGCTACACCTTC,CASSPHGGTPAYGYTF
TRBD1,TRBJ1-6,TRBV28,.,TGTGCCAGCAGTCCAAGGGACAGGGGCAATTCACCCCTCCACTTT,CASSPRDRGNSPLHF
.,TRBJ2-4,TRBV5-6,.,TGTGCCAGCAGCTTTTCGGGGGCCAAAAACATTCAGTACTTC,CASSFSGAKNIQYF
TRBD1,TRBJ1-2,TRBV7-3,few,TGTGCCAGCAGCAGGGGACAGGGGGAGGGCTACACCTTC,CASSRGQGEGYTF
.,TRBJ1-1,TRBV7-2,.,TGTGCCAGCAGCTTAGCAGGGAGAGAGGCTTTCTTT,CASSLAGREAFF
TRBD2,TRBJ2-2,TRBV19,.,TGTGCCAGTAGACCTCCGGGACTAGGCACCGGGGAGCTGTTTTTT,CASRPPGLGTGELFF
.,TRBJ2-5,TRBV5-6,.,TGTGCCAGCAGCTCTTGGCAGCAAGAGACCCAGTACTTC,CASSSWQQETQYF
.,TRBJ2-2,TRBV2,.,TGTGCCAGTTCAGGGTTCGTGATCACCGGGGAGCTGTTTTTT,CASSGFVITGELFF
.,TRBJ1-2,TRBV4-2,once,TGTGCCAGCAGCGTAGCAGCGTCACCCCAGAGGGACTATGGCTACACCTTC,CASSVAASPQRDYGYTF
TRBD2,TRBJ2-7,TRBV6-1,.,TGTGCCAGCCAAGACGGGAGGGCCTCCTACGAGCAGTACTTC,CASQDGRASYEQYF
.,TRBJ1-1,TRBV5-1,medium-sized,TGCGCCAGCAGCTTGGTTGGGACAAGTCAAGCTTTCTTT,CASSLVGTSQAFF
TRBD1,TRBJ2-2,TRBV6-5,.,TGTGCCAGCAGGCTAGGGACAGGGCCCGGGGAGCTGTTTTTT,CASRLGTGPGELFF
TRBD1,TRBJ1-5,TRBV5-5,few,TGTGCCAGCAGCCTACAGGGGAATCAGCCCCAGCATTTT,CASSLQGNQPQHF
TRBD1,TRBJ1-1,TRBV27,.,TGTGCCAGCAGTCGCAGGGGGAGATGGGGAACTGAAGCTTTCTTT,CASSRRGRWGTEAFF
TRBD2,TRBJ2-7,TRBV4-2,.,TGTGCCAGCAGCCAAGCGGGGTCTAGCGGGAGCCACGAGCAGTACTTC,CASSQAGSSGSHEQYF
TRBD2,TRBJ2-3,TRBV4-1,.,TGCGCCAGCACCCTAGCGGGAGGCAGCACAGATACGCAGTATTTT,CASTLAGGSTDTQYF
TRBD2,TRBJ2-7,TRBV7-9,.,TGTGCCAGCAGCTCGGGCCCGACTAGCTCCTTCTCCTACGAGCAGTACTTC,CASSSGPTSSFSYEQYF
.,TRBJ2-5,TRBV5-1,.,TGCGCCAGCAGCCTGGTATCCCCCGGTCAAGAGACCCAGTACTTC,CASSLVSPGQETQYF
TRBD1,TRBJ2-7,TRBV30,.,TGTGCCTGGAGGAACAGGGGGAATTCCTACGAGCAGTACTTC,CAWRNRGNSYEQYF
TRBD2,TRBJ2-5,TRBV7-3,.,TGTGCCAGCAGCTTAGGGGCGGGGGGGTTAGAGACCCAGTACTTC,CASSLGAGGLETQYF
TRBD1,TRBJ2-7,TRBV5-1,.,TGCGCCAGCAGCTCCTCCCCGGACAGGGTCGGGTACGAGCAGTACTTC,CASSSSPDRVGYEQYF
TRBD1,TRBJ2-2,TRBV5-1,once,TGCGCCAGCAGCTGGACAGGGAAGTCCGACACCGGGGAGCTGTTTTTT,CASSWTGKSDTGELFF
.,TRBJ1-4,TRBV6-1,.,TGTGCCAGCGGTCGGGCAACTAATGAAAAACTGTTTTTT,CASGRATNEKLFF
TRBD2,TRBJ2-1,TRBV9,.,TGTGCCAGCAGCGTAGTAGCGGGGGCCCCAAATGAGCAGTTCTTC,CASSVVAGAPNEQFF
.,TRBJ2-5,TRBV7-2,.,TGTGCCAGCAGCCCCAATCAAGAGACCCAGTACTTC,CASSPNQETQYF
TRBD1,TRBJ2-7,TRBV2,.,TGTGCCAGCAGATCCGGGACAGGGAATTTCAACGAGCAGTACTTC,CASRSGTGNFNEQYF
TRBD1,TRBJ2-7,TRBV5-1,once,TGCGCCAGCAGCTTGGGTGACAGGGTCTACGAGCAGTACTTC,CASSLGDRVYEQYF
.,TRBJ2-2,TRBV27,.,TGTGCCAGCAGTTTAAACGGTGCGAGCACCGGGGAGCTGTTTTTT,CASSLNGASTGELFF